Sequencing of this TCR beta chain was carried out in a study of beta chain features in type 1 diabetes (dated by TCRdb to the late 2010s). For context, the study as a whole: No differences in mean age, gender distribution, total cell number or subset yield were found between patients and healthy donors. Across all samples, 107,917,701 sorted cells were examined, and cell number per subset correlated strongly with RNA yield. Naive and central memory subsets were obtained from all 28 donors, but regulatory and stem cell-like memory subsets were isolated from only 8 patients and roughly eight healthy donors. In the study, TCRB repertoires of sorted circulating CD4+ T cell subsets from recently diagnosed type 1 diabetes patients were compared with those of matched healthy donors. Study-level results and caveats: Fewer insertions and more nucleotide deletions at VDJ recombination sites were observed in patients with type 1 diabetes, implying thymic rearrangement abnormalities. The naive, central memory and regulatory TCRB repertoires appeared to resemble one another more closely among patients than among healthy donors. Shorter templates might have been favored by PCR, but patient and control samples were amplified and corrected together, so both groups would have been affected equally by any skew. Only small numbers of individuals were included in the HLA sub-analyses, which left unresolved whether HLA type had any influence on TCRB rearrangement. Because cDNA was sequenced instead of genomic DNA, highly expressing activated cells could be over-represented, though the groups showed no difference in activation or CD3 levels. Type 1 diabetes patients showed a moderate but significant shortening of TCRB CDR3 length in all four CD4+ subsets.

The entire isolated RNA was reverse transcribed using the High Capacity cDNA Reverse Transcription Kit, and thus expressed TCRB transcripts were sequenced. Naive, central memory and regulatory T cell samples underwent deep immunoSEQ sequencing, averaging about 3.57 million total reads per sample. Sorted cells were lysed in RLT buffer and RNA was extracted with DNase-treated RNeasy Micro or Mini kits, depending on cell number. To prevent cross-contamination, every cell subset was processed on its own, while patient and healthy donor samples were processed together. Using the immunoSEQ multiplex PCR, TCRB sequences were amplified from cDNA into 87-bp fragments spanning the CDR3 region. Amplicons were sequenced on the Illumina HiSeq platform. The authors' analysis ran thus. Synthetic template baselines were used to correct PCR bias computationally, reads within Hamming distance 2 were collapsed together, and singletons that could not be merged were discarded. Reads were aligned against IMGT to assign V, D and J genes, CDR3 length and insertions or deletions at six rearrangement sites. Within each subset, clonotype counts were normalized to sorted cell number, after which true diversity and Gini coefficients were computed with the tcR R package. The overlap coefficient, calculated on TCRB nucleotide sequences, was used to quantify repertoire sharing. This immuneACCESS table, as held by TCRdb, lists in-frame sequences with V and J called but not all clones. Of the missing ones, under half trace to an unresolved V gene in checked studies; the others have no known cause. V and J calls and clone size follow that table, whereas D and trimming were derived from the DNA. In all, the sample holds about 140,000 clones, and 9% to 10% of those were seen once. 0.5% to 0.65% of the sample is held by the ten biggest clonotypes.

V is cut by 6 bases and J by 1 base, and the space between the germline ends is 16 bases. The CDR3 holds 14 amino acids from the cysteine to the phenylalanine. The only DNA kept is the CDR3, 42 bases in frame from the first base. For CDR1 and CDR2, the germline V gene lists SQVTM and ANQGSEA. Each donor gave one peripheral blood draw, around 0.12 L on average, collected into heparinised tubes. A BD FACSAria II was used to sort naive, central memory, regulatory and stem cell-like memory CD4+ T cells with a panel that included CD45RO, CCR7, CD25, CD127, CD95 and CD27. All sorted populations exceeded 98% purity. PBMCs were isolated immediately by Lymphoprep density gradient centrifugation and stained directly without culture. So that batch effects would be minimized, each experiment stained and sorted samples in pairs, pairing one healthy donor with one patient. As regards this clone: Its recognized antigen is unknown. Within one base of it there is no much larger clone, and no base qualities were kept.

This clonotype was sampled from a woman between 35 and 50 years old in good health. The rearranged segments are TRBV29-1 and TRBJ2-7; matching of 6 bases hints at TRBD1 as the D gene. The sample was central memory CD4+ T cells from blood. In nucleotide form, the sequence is TGCAGCGTAACACAGGGTCCAACTTCCTACGAGCAGTACTTC. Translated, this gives CSVTQGPTSYEQYF.